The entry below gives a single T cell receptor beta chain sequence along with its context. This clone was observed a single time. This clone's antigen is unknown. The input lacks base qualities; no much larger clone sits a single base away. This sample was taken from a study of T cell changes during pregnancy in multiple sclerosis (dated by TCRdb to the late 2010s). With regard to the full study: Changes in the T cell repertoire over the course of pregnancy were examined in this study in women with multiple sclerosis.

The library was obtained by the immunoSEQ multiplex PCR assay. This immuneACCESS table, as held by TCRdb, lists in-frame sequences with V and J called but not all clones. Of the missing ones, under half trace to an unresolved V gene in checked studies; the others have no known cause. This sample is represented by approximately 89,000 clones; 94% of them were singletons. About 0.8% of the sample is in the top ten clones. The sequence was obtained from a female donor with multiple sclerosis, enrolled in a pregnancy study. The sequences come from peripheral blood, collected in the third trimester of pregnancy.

The base sequence is TGTGCCAGCAGCGACCTAGGATCGCATGATACGCAGTATTTT. This gives the protein CASSDLGSHDTQYF. The V and J segments used are TRBV7-6 and TRBJ2-3, with no confidently assigned D gene. The CDR3 sequence holds 14 residues, the cysteine and phenylalanine included. Only CDR3 DNA is held: 42 bases, read in frame from base 1. CDR1 and CDR2 (SGHVS, FNYEAQ) derive from the germline V gene. V is shortened by 5 bases, J by 6 bases, and the region joining them spans 15 bases.